These 11 T cell receptor beta chains were sequenced from one sample in a study of shared clonotypes between healthy human individuals. Generated by immunoSEQ multiplex PCR, the TCRdb table keeps only in-frame clones and is missing some. The sample shows 1.5 million to 1.9 million clones, 98% of them seen only once. The sample consisted of naive CD4+ T cells sorted from blood. Subset noted: CD45RA+ positively selected. Source of these receptors: a young man in good health.

The chain employs TRBV2 and TRBJ1-3, with a possible D match to TRBD1 (6 bases). CDR1 is SNHLY and CDR2 is FYNNEI in the germline V gene. Trimming pared 4 bases from V and 4 bases from J, leaving 11 bases between. This CDR3 is built from 14 residues. CDR3: CASSAQGPGNTIYF. CDR3 bases: TGTGCCAGCAGTGCCCAGGGGCCCGGAAACACCATATATTTT.

With respect to this clone: Other DNA sequences within the sample encode an identical CDR3. The V gene is TRBV5-1, the J gene TRBJ2-3; D gene unclear. The CDR3 consists of 13 residues. Trimming left V 0 bases short and J 2 bases short, with 4 bases between. In germline, CDR1 is SGHRS, CDR2 YFSETQ. The CDR3 DNA reads TGCGCCAGCAGCTTGGGCCACACAGATACGCAGTATTTT. It yields the protein CASSLGHTDTQYF.

This chain uses TRBV28 with TRBJ2-1; 10 positions agree with TRBD2. The junction had 20 bases not matched to a gene; V was cut back by 4 bases and J by 2 bases. Looked up from germline, CDR1 is MDHEN and CDR2 is SYDVKM. This CDR3 spans 21 amino acids. The CDR3 region has the DNA TGTGCCAGCAGTTCTTCAGGTAGGGGGGCTAGCGGGAGACCCACCTACAATGAGCAGTTCTTC. It codes for CASSSSGRGASGRPTYNEQFF.

The CDR3 region has the DNA TGTGCCAGCAGTGCAGGGCCAAAAGAGACCCAGTACTTC. Its protein product is CASSAGPKETQYF. The V and J genes are TRBV28 and TRBJ2-5, with D perhaps matching TRBD1 (5 bases). Looked up from germline, CDR1 is MDHEN and CDR2 is SYDVKM. This CDR3 has 13 amino acids. Trimming took off 5 bases at V and 3 bases at J, with 10 bases between the two ends.

The rearrangement joins TRBV6-1 to TRBJ2-7; D not certain. Trimming left V 4 bases short and J 2 bases short, with 9 bases between. This CDR3 is built from 13 residues. Germline V lookup: CDR1 MNHNS, CDR2 SASEGT. The CDR3 loop is CASSGNYAYEQYF. As DNA, the CDR3 is TGTGCCAGCAGTGGGAACTATGCCTACGAGCAGTACTTC.

CDR3 loop: CASSLGWASGSYEQYF. CDR3 nucleotide sequence: TGTGCCAGCAGCTTAGGGTGGGCTAGCGGGAGCTACGAGCAGTACTTC. This chain connects TRBV7-6 to TRBJ2-7, with 10 positions matching TRBD2. With 1 base clipped from V and 3 bases from J, the junction kept 6 bases outside the gene matches. Germline assignment: CDR1 SGHVS and CDR2 FNYEAQ. The CDR3 contains 16 residues.

The CDR3 nucleotides are TGTGCCAGCAGCTCTCTCGACAGGGCTGCCACTGAAGCTTTCTTT. It translates to CASSSLDRAATEAFF. This chain connects TRBV11-2 to TRBJ1-1; 7 bases are a match to TRBD1. The J segment lost 4 bases and the V segment lost 4 bases, leaving 9 bases of the junction unmatched. Germline CDR1 reads SGHAT; CDR2 reads FQNNGV. The CDR3 sequence is 15 residues long.

This chain links TRBV18 with TRBJ1-1; 9 nucleotides line up with TRBD1. V was clipped by 3 bases and J by 3 bases; unmatched bases: 14. The germline CDR1 and CDR2 sequences are KGHSH and LQKENI. The CDR3 runs 18 residues. Here the CDR3 DNA reads TGTGCCAGCTCACCGGGTTCGGGACAGGGTATATCCGACACTGAAGCTTTCTTT. It specifies CASSPGSGQGISDTEAFF.

This chain uses TRBV28 with TRBJ1-4, with D perhaps TRBD1 (6 bases). The CDR3 covers 14 residues. Germline V gene data show CDR1 as MDHEN and CDR2 as SYDVKM. Deletions cut 4 bases from V and 7 bases from J, with 13 bases between. The CDR3 loop reads CASSSLGQTEKLFF. DNA of the CDR3: TGTGCCAGCAGTTCCCTAGGACAGACTGAAAAACTGTTTTTT.

This sequence joins TRBV28 and TRBJ1-4; TRBD1 is a possible D gene (5 bases). The CDR3 sequence is 14 residues long. Trimming pared 6 bases from V and 8 bases from J, leaving 16 bases between. CDR1 and CDR2 (germline): MDHEN, SYDVKM. The chain's CDR3 is CASSPGPRGEKLFF. The CDR3 DNA reads TGTGCCAGCAGCCCGGGACCGCGGGGAGAAAAACTGTTTTTT.

V gene TRBV28 combines with J gene TRBJ1-5; the D is unclear. CDR3 length: 15 amino acids. Germline loops: CDR1 MDHEN, CDR2 SYDVKM. V gave up 6 bases and J gave up 2 bases, with 14 bases separating them. The chain's CDR3 is CASSPVPYGNQPQHF. The CDR3 region has the DNA TGTGCCAGCAGCCCTGTCCCTTATGGCAATCAGCCCCAGCATTTT.